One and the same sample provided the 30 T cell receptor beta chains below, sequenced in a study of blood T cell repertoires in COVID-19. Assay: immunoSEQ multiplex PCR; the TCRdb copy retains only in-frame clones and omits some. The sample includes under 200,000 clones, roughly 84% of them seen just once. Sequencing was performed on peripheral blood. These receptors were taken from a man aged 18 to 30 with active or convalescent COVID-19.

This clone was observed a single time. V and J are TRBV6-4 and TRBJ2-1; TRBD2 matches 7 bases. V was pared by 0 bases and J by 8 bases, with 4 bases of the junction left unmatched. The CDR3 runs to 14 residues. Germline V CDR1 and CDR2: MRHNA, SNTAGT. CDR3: CASSDSGGRDEQFF. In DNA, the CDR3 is TGTGCCAGCAGTGACTCGGGGGGGAGGGATGAGCAGTTCTTC.

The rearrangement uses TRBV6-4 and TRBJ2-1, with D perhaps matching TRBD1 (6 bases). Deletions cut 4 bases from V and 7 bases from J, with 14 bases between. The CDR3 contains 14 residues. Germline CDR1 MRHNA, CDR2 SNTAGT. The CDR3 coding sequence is TGTGCCAGCAGTGCGGCCAGGGGAGAGAATGAGCAGTTCTTC. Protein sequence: CASSAARGENEQFF.

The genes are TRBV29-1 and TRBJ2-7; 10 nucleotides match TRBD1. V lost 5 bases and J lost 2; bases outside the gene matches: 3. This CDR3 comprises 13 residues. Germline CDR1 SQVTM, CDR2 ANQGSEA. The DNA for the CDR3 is TGCAGCGTTCGCGGGACAGGGGCCTACGAGCAGTACTTC. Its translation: CSVRGTGAYEQYF.

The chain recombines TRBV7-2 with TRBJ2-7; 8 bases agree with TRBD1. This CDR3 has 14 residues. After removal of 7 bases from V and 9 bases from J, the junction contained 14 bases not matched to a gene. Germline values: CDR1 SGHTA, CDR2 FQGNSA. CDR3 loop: CASTPTYGQGGQYF. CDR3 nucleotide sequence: TGTGCCAGCACCCCTACGTACGGACAGGGAGGGCAGTACTTC.

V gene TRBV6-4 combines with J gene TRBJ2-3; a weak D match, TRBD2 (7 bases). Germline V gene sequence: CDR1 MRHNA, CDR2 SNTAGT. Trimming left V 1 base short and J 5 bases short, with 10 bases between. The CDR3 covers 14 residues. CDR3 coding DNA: TGTGCCAGCAGTGACTGGGGGGGCCGAGATACGCAGTATTTT. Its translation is CASSDWGGRDTQYF.

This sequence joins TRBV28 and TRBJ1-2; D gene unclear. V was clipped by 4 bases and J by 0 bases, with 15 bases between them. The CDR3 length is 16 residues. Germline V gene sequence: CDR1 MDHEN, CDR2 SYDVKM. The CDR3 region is CASSSGSALANYGYTF. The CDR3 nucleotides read TGTGCCAGCAGTTCCGGGTCCGCATTAGCTAACTATGGCTACACCTTC.

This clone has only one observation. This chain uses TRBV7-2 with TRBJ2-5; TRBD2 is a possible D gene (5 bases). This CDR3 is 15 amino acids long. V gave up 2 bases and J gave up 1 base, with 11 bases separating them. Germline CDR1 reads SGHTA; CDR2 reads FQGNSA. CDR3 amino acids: CASSLFPSSQETQYF. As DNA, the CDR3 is TGTGCCAGCAGCTTATTTCCTAGCAGCCAAGAGACCCAGTACTTC. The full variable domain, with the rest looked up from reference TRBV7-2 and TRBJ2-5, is GAGVSQSPSNKVTEKGKDVELRCDPISGHTALYWYRQSLGQGLEFLIYFQGNSAPDKSGLPSDRFSAERTGGSVSTLTIQRTQQEDSAVYLCASSLFPSSQETQYFGPGTRLLVL.

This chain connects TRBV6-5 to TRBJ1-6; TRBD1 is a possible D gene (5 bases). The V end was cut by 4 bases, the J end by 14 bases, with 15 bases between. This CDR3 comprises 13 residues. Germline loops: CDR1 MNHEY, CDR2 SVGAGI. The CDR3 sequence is CASSLVGGRSLHF. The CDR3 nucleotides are TGTGCCAGCAGTTTAGTCGGGGGTCGATCCCTCCACTTT.

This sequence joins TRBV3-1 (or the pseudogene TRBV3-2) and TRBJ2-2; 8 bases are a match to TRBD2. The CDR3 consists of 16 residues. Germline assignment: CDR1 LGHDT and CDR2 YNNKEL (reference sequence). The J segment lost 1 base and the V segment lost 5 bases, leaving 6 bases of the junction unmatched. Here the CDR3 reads CASSRGGRQNTGELFF. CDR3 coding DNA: TGTGCCAGCAGCAGGGGCGGGAGGCAGAACACCGGGGAGCTGTTTTTT.

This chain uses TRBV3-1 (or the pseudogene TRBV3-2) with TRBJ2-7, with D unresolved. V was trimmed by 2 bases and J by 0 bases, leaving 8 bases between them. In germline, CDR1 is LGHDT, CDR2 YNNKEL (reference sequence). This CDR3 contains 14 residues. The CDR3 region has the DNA TGTGCCAGCAGCCAACTTGTGAGCTCCTACGAGCAGTACTTC. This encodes CASSQLVSSYEQYF.

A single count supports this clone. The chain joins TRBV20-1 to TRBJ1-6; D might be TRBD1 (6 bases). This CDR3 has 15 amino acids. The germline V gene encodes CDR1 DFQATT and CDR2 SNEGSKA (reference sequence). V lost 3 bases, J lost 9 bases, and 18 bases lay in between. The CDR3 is CSASWGRPQVSPLHF. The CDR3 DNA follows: TGCAGTGCTAGTTGGGGGCGGCCGCAGGTTTCACCCCTCCACTTT.

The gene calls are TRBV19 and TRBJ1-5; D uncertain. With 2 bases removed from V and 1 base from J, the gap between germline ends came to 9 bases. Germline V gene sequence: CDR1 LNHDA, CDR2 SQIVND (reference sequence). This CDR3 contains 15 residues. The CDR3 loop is CASSIIGESNQPQHF. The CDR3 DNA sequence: TGTGCCAGTAGTATAATCGGGGAAAGCAATCAGCCCCAGCATTTT.

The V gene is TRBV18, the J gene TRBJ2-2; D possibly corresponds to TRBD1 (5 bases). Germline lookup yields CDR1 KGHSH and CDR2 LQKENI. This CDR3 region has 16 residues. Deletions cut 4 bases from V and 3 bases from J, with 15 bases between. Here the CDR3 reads CASSRDRSSDTGELFF. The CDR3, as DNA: TGTGCCAGCTCACGTGACAGATCCTCGGACACCGGGGAGCTGTTTTTT.

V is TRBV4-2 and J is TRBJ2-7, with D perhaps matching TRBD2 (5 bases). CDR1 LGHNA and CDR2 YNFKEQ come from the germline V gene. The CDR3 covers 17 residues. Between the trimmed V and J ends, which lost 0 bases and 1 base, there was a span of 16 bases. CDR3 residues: CASSQDLKSGPSYEQYF. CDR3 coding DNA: TGTGCCAGCAGCCAAGATTTAAAAAGCGGACCATCCTACGAGCAGTACTTC.

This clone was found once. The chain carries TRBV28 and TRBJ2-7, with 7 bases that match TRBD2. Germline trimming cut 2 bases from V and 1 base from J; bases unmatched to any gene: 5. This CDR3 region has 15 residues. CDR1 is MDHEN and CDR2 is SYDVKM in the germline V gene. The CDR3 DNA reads TGTGCCAGCAGTTTAATACTAGCGCCATCCTACGAGCAGTACTTC. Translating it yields CASSLILAPSYEQYF. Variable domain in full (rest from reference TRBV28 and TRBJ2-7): DVKVTQSSRYLVKRTGEKVFLECVQDMDHENMFWYRQDPGLGLRLIYFSYDVKMKEKGDIPEGYSVSREKKERFSLILESASTNQTSMYLCASSLILAPSYEQYFGPGTRLTVT.

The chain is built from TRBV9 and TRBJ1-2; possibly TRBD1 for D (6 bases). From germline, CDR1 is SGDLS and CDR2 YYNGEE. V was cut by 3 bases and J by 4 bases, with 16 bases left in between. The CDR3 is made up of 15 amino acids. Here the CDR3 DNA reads TGTGCCAGCAGCGAGAGGGACACCCTAGCCTATGGCTACACCTTC. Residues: CASSERDTLAYGYTF.

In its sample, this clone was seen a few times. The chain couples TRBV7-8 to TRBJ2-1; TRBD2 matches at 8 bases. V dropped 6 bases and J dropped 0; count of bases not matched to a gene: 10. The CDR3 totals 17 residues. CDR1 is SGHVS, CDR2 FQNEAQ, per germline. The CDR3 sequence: CASRVLAGGLSYNEQFF. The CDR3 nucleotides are TGTGCCAGCAGGGTACTTGCGGGAGGCCTCTCCTACAATGAGCAGTTCTTC.

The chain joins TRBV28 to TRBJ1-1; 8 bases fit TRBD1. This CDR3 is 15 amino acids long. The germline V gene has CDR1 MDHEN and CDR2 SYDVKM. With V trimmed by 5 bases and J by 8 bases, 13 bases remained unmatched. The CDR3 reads CASSGTGTGSYEAFF. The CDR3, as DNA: TGTGCCAGCAGTGGAACCGGGACAGGATCTTACGAAGCTTTCTTT.

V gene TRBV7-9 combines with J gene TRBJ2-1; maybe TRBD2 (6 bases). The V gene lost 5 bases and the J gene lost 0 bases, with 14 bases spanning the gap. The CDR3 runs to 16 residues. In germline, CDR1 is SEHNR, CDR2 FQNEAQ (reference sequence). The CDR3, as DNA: TGTGCCAGCAGCCATAGCGGCTTCAGCTCCTACAATGAGCAGTTCTTC. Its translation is CASSHSGFSSYNEQFF.

The CDR3 nucleotides are TGTGCCAGCAGCTTCTCTTTGAACACCGGGGAGCTGTTTTTT. It encodes CASSFSLNTGELFF. The V call is TRBV7-2, the J call TRBJ2-2; D ambiguous. The germline gives CDR1 SGHTA, CDR2 FQGNSA. The CDR3 loop spans 14 amino acids. Trimming took off 3 bases at V and 1 base at J, with 6 bases between the two ends.

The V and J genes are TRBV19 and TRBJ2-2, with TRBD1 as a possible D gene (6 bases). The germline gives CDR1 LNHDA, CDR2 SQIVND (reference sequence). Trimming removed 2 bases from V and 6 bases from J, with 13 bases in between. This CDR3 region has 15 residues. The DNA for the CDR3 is TGTGCCAGTAGTATAACCAGGGGCACCTCCGGGGAGCTGTTTTTT. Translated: CASSITRGTSGELFF.

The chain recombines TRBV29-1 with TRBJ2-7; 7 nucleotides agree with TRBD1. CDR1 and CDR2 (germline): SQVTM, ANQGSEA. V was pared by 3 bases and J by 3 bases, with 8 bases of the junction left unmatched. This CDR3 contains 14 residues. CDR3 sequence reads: CSVDPIGGNYEQYF. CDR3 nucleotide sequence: TGCAGCGTTGACCCGATAGGGGGCAACTACGAGCAGTACTTC.

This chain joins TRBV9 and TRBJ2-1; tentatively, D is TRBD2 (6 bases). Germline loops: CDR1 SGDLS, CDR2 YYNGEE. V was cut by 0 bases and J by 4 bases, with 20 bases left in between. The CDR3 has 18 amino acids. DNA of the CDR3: TGTGCCAGCAGCGTAGCTAGATGGGGGGTCCGAGCGTACAATGAGCAGTTCTTC. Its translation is CASSVARWGVRAYNEQFF.

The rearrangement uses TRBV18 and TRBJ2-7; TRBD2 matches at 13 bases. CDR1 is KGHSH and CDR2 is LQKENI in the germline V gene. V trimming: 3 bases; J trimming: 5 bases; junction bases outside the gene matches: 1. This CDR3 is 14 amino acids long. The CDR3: CASSPGTSGDEQYF. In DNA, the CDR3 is TGTGCCAGCTCACCCGGGACTAGCGGGGACGAGCAGTACTTC.

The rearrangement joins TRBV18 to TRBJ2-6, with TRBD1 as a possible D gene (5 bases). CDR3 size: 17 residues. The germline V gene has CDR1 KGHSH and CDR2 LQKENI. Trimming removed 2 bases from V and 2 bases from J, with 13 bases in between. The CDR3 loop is CASSPAPGLTGANVLTF. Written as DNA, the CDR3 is TGTGCCAGCTCACCAGCCCCAGGGCTTACTGGGGCCAACGTCCTGACTTTC.

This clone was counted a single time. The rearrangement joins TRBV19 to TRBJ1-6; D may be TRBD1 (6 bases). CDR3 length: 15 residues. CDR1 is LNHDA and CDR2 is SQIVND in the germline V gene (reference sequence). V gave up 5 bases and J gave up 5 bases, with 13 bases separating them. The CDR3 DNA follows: TGTGCCAGTAGTCAAACCCGGACAGATAATTCACCCCTCCACTTT. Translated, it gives CASSQTRTDNSPLHF.

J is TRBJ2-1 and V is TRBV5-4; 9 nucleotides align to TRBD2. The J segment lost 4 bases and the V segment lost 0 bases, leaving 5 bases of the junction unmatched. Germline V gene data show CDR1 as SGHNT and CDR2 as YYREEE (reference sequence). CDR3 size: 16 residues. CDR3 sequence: CASSLARLAGYNEQFF. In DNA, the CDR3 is TGTGCCAGCAGCTTGGCAAGGCTAGCGGGGTACAATGAGCAGTTCTTC.

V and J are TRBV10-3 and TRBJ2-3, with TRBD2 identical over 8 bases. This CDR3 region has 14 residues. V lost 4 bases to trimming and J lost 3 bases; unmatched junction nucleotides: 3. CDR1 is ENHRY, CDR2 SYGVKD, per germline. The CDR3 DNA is TGTGCCATCAGTGCTCCGGGGGGGACAGATACGCAGTATTTT. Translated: CAISAPGGTDTQYF.

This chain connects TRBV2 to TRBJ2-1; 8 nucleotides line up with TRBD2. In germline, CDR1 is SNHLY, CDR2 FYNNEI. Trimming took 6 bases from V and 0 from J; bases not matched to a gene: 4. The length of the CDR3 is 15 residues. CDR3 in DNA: TGTGCCAGCAGGCTGACTAGCGTCTCCTACAATGAGCAGTTCTTC. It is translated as CASRLTSVSYNEQFF.

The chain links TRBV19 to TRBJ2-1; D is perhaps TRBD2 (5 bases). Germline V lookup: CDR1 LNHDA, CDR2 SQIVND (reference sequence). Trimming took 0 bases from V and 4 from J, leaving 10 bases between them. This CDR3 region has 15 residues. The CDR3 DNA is TGTGCCAGTAGTATAGAGGGAGACTGGTACAATGAGCAGTTCTTC. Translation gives CASSIEGDWYNEQFF. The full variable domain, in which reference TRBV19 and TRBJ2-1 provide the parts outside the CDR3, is DGGITQSPKYLFRKEGQNVTLSCEQNLNHDAMYWYRQDPGQGLRLIYYSQIVNDFQKGDIAEGYSVSREKKESFPLTVTSAQKNPTAFYLCASSIEGDWYNEQFFGPGTRLTVL.